Listed below are T cell receptor beta chains from one sample, sequenced in a study of vaccination effects on CD4 cells after COVID-19. Their specific antigens are unknown. This table comes from immunoSEQ multiplex PCR, and its TCRdb copy is limited to in-frame clones, with some not included. The table records fewer than 75,000 clones, 78% of them present only once. This sample comprised CD4+ T cells from PBMCs cultured without peptide, obtained after COVID-19 vaccination. The source is a human donor who received a COVID-19 vaccine. CDR3s include the opening cysteine and the closing phenylalanine or tryptophan. D genes are given only for firm matches. Not every row has a clone size; where given, it reads once, few, many or a size class.

>.|.|TRBJ1-4|15|TRBV9
TGTGCCAGCAGCGTAGGACCGGGTAGTAATGAAAAACTGTTTTTT
CASSVGPGSNEKLFF
>.|.|TRBJ1-3|15|TRBV6-1
TGTGCCAGCAGTGAGTTTAGGGGCAGAGGAAACACCATATATTTT
CASSEFRGRGNTIYF
>.|.|TRBJ2-2|14|TRBV5-1
TGCGCCAGCAGCCCCGGACAGAACACCGGGGAGCTGTTTTTT
CASSPGQNTGELFF
>.|.|TRBJ1-5|12|TRBV21-1
TGTGCCAGGAAGGGGGCAGGTCAGCCCCAGCATTTT
CARKGAGQPQHF
>few|TRBD2|TRBJ2-1|17|TRBV2
TGTGCCAGCAGTGTAGGGACTAGCGGGAGGGCCTACAATGAGCAGTTCTTC
CASSVGTSGRAYNEQFF
>.|.|TRBJ2-7|14|TRBV28
TGTGCCAGCAGTGGTCAGTCTTCCCCCTACGAGCAGTACTTC
CASSGQSSPYEQYF
>.|.|TRBJ2-5|14|TRBV7-9
TGTGCCAGCAGCCCGAGGGAGGGGGGGGAGACCCAGTACTTC
CASSPREGGETQYF
>few|.|TRBJ1-2|12|TRBV2
TGTGCCAGCAGTGAAGCTCAACGTGGCTACACCTTC
CASSEAQRGYTF
>.|.|TRBJ1-4|15|TRBV9
TGTGCCAGCAGCGTCTCGACGGGCGGAAATGAAAAACTGTTTTTT
CASSVSTGGNEKLFF
>.|TRBD2|TRBJ2-2|16|TRBV7-8
TGTGCCAGCAGCTTAGAGTCTAGCGGGATCGCCGGGGAGCTGTTTTTT
CASSLESSGIAGELFF
>.|.|TRBJ1-6|14|TRBV6-6
TGTGCCAGCAGTATCAGCTCCTATAATTCACCCCTCCACTTT
CASSISSYNSPLHF
>.|.|TRBJ2-3|15|TRBV27
TGTGCCAGCAGTCCCCTCTCGGCCGTCACAGATACGCAGTATTTT
CASSPLSAVTDTQYF
>.|.|TRBJ1-1|14|TRBV19
TGTGCCAGTAGTATAGGCGTGGGGAATACTGAAGCTTTCTTT
CASSIGVGNTEAFF
>.|.|TRBJ2-2|14|TRBV29-1
TGCAGCGTCCCGGGGCCGGCGAACACCGGGGAGCTGTTTTTT
CSVPGPANTGELFF
>.|.|TRBJ1-2|15|TRBV11-2
TGTGCCAGCAGCTTAGATCGAAAAGGGTTTTATGGCTACACCTTC
CASSLDRKGFYGYTF
>.|.|TRBJ1-6|16|TRBV5-1
TGCGCCAGCAGCCGGGGACAAAGGGTCGGAGATTCACCCCTCCACTTT
CASSRGQRVGDSPLHF
>.|TRBD1|TRBJ2-3|14|TRBV25-1
TGTGCCAGCAGCCGTACAGGGGGCGTAGATACGCAGTATTTT
CASSRTGGVDTQYF
>.|.|TRBJ2-7|13|TRBV2
TGTGCCAGCAGCAACGGCGGGGATTACGAGCAGTACTTC
CASSNGGDYEQYF
>.|TRBD2|TRBJ2-4|15|TRBV28
TGTGCCAGCAGTTTTGGCGGGAGGGCCAAAAACATTCAGTACTTC
CASSFGGRAKNIQYF
>.|.|TRBJ1-4|13|TRBV2
TGTGCCAGCACAACAGGGTTAAATGAAAAACTGTTTTTT
CASTTGLNEKLFF
>.|.|TRBJ2-2|11|TRBV12-3/TRBV12-4
TGTGCCAGCAGTTTAAGGCGGGAGCTGTTTTTT
CASSLRRELFF
>.|TRBD1|TRBJ2-1|18|TRBV28
TGTGCCAGCAGTGTTAGGAACCTAGGACAGGGCTCCTACAATGAGCAGTTCTTC
CASSVRNLGQGSYNEQFF
>.|.|TRBJ2-7|15|TRBV7-8
TGTGCCAGCAGCTTATGGTCTCGGGAGACCTACGAGCAGTACTTC
CASSLWSRETYEQYF
>.|.|TRBJ1-2|14|TRBV7-2
TGTGCCAGCAGCTACTCCAGGAGTAACTATGGCTACACCTTC
CASSYSRSNYGYTF
>once|.|TRBJ1-6|14|TRBV9
TGTGCCAGCAGCTACCGGGACCAGGACTCACCCCTCCACTTT
CASSYRDQDSPLHF